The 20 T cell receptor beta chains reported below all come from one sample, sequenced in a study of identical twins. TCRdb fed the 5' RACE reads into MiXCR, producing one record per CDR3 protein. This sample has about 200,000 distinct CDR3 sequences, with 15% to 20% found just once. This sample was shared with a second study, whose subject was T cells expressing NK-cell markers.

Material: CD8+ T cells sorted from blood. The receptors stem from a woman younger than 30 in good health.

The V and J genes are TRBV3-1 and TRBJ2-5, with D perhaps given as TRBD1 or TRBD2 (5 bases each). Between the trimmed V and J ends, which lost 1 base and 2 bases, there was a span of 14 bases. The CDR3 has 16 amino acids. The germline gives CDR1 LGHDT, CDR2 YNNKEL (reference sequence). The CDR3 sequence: CASSQGGRGLQETQYF. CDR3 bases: TGTGCCAGCAGCCAAGGGGGGAGAGGTTTACAAGAGACCCAGTACTTC.

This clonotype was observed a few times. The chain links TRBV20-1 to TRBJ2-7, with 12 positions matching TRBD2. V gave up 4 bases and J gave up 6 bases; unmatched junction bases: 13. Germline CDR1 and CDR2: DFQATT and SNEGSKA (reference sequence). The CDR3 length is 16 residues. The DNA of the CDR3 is TGCAGTGCTACTTTGGGGCTAGCGGGAGGGGGGGTCGAGCAGTACTTC. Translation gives CSATLGLAGGGVEQYF.

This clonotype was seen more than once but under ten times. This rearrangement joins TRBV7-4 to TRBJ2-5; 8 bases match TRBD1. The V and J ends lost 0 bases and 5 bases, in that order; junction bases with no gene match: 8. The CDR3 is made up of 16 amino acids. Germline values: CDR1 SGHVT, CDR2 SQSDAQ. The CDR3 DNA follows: TGTGCCAGCAGCTTAGCGGCGGGGACAGGCTATGAGACCCAGTACTTC. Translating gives CASSLAAGTGYETQYF.

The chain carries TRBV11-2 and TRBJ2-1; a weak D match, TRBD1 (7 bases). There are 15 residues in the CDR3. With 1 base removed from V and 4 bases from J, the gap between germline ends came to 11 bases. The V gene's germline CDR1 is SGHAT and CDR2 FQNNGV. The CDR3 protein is CASSLGQGGYNEQFF. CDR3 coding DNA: TGTGCCAGCAGCTTAGGCCAGGGGGGTTACAATGAGCAGTTCTTC. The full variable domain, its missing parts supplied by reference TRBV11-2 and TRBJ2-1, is EAGVAQSPRYKIIEKRQSVAFWCNPISGHATLYWYQQILGQGPKLLIQFQNNGVVDDSQLPKDRFSAERLKGVDSTLKIQPAKLEDSAVYLCASSLGQGGYNEQFFGPGTRLTVL.

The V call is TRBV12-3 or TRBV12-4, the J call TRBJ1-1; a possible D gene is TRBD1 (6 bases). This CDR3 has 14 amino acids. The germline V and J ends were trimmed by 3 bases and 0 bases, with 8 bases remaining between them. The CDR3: CASSFGQLNTEAFF. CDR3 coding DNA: TGTGCCAGCAGTTTCGGACAGCTGAACACTGAAGCTTTCTTT.

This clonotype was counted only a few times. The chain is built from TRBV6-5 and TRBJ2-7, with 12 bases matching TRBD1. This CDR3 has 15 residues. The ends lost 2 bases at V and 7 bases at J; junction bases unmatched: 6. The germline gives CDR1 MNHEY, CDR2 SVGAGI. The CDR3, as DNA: TGTGCCAGCAGTTACAGGGGACAGGGGGCCTGGGAGCAGTACTTC. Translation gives CASSYRGQGAWEQYF.

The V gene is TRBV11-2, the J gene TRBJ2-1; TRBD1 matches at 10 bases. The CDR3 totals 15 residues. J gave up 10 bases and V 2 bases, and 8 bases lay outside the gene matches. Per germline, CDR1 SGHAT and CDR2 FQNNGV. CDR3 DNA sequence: TGTGCCAGCAGCTTAATCGGGGGGACAGGGGAAGAGCAGTTCTTC. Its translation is CASSLIGGTGEEQFF.

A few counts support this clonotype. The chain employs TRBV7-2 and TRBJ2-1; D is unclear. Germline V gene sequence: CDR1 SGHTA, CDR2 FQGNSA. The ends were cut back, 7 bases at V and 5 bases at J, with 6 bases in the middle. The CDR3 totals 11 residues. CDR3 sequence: CASTDDNEQFF. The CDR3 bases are TGTGCCAGCACTGACGACAATGAGCAGTTCTTC.

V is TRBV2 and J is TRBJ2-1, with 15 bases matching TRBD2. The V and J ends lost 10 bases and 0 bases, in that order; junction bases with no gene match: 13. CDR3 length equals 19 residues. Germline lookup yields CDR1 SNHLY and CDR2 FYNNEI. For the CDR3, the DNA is TGTGCCATCAGAACGGGACTAGCGGGGGGCCCGAGCTCCTACAATGAGCAGTTCTTC. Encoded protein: CAIRTGLAGGPSSYNEQFF. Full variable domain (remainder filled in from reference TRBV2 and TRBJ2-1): EPEVTQTPSHQVTQMGQEVILRCVPISNHLYFYWYRQILGQKVEFLVSFYNNEISEKSEIFDDQFSVERPDGSNFTLKIRSTKLEDSAMYFCAIRTGLAGGPSSYNEQFFGPGTRLTVL.

The CDR3 DNA is TGTGCCAGCAGTTTAGTCAGGGGGCCTGAAGCTTTCTTT. Its translation: CASSLVRGPEAFF. The gene calls are TRBV27 and TRBJ1-1, with TRBD1 matching 8 bases. This CDR3 spans 13 amino acids. V was clipped by 2 bases and J by 6 bases; unmatched bases: 2. CDR1 and CDR2 from the germline V gene are MNHEY and SMNVEV (reference sequence).

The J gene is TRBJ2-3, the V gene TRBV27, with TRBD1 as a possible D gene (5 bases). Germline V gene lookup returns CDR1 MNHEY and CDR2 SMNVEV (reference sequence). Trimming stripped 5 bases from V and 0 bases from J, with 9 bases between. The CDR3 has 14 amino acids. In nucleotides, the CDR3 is TGTGCCAGCAGTCAACGACAGAGCACAGATACGCAGTATTTT. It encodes CASSQRQSTDTQYF.

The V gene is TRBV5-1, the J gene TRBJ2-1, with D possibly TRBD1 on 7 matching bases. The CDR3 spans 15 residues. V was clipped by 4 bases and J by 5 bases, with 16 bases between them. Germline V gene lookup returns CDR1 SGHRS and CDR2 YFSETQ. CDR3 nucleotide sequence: TGCGCCAGCAGCGACAGGGATGGGGGGCACAATGAGCAGTTCTTC. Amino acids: CASSDRDGGHNEQFF.

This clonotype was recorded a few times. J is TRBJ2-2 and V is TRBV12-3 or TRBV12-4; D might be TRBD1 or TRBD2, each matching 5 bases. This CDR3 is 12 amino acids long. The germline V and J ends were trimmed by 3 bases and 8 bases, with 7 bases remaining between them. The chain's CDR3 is CASSFGGGELFF. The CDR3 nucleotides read TGTGCCAGCAGTTTTGGGGGAGGGGAGCTGTTTTTT.

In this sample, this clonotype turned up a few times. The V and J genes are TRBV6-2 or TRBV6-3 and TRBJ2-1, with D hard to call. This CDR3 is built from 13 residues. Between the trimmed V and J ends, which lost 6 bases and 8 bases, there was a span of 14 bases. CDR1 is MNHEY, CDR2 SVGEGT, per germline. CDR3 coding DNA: TGTGCCAGCAGACTCGATCTTAGGGATGAGCAGTTCTTC. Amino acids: CASRLDLRDEQFF.

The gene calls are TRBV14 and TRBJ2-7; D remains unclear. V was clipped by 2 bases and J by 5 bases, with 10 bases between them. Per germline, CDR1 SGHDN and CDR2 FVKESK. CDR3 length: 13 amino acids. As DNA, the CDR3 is TGTGCCAGCAGCCAACTCCAGGAGAACGAGCAGTACTTC. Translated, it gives CASSQLQENEQYF. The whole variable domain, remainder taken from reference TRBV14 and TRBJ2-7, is EAGVTQFPSHSVIEKGQTVTLRCDPISGHDNLYWYRRVMGKEIKFLLHFVKESKQDESGMPNNRFLAERTGGTYSTLKVQPAELEDSGVYFCASSQLQENEQYFGPGTRLTVT.

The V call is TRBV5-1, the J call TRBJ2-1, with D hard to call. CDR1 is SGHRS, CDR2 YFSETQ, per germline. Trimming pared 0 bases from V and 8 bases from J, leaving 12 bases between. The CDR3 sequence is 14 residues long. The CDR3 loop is CASSLGGPRDEQFF. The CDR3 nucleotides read TGCGCCAGCAGCTTGGGTGGCCCTCGAGATGAGCAGTTCTTC.

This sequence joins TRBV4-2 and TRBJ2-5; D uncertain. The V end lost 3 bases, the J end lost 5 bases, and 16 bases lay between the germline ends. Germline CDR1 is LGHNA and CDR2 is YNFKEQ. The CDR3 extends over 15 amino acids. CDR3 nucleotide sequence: TGTGCCAGCAGCCACGGGTGGCTAGTGTGGGAGACCCAGTACTTC. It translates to CASSHGWLVWETQYF.

The CDR3 sequence is CASSPPKGQGAPEQFF. The CDR3 nucleotides are TGTGCCAGCTCACCACCGAAGGGACAGGGGGCTCCTGAGCAGTTCTTC. V usage is TRBV18 and J usage is TRBJ2-1, with TRBD1 matching over 12 bases. V lost 0 bases to trimming and J lost 9 bases; unmatched junction nucleotides: 6. Germline-derived CDR1 and CDR2 are KGHSH and LQKENI. The CDR3 length is 16 residues.

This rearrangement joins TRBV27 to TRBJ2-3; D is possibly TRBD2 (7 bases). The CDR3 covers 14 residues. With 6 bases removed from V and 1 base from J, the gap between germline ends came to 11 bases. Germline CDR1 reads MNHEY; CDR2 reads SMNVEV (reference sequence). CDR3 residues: CASRREGGTDTQYF. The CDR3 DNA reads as TGTGCCAGCAGAAGGGAGGGGGGCACAGATACGCAGTATTTT.

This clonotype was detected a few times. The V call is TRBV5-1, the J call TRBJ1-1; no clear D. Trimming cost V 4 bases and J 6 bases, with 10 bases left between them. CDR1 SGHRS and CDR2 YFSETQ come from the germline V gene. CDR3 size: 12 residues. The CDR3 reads CASSVSGAEAFF. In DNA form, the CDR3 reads TGCGCCAGCAGCGTGTCGGGCGCTGAAGCTTTCTTT.